The present TCR beta chain was sequenced within a study of CD8+ T cells in alopecia areata. V shed 4 bases and J 4 bases; nucleotides not matched to a gene: 11. The germline gives CDR1 MNHNS, CDR2 SASEGT. This CDR3 is built from 16 residues. Alopecia areata patients provided lesional scalp punch biopsies and peripheral blood, both collected for the study. Researchers picked out CD4+ and CD8+ T cells from PBMCs by sorting. RNA extraction was followed by reverse transcription into cDNA, which acted as the sequencing template. The table came from immunoSEQ multiplex PCR; TCRdb's copy has only in-frame clones and leaves some out. This table has tens of thousands of clones, 51% appearing once. Study outcomes and limitations: Patients shared TCRs less clearly than mice did, possibly owing to HLA. Clonality exceeded that of normal scalp in lesional scalp, most notably in alopecia totalis/universalis.

Of note for this clone: Its matching antigen is unknown.

The genes are TRBV6-1 and TRBJ1-2; 8 bases are shared with TRBD1. The material sequenced was NKG2D-high CD8+ T cells sorted from blood. This TCR was sampled from a human donor with alopecia areata. The CDR3 is CASSVEETGVGYGYTF. The CDR3 bases are TGTGCCAGCAGTGTCGAGGAGACAGGGGTTGGCTATGGCTACACCTTC.